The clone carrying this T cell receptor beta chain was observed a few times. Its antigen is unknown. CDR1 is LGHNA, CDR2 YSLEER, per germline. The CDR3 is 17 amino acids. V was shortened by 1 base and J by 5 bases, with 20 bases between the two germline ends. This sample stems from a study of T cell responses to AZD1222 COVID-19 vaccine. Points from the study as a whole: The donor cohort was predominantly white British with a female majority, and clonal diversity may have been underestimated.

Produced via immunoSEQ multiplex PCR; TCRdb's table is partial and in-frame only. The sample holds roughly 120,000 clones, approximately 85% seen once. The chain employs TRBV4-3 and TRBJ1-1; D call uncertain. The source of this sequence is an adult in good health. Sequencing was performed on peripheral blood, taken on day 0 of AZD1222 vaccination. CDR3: CASSQATGQPPGTEAFF. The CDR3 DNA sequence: TGCGCCAGCAGCCAAGCAACCGGCCAGCCCCCGGGGACTGAAGCTTTCTTT.